This TCR beta chain originates from a study of HIV-infected patients and healthy controls (dated by TCRdb to the mid-2010s). About the full investigation: Whether deep TCR repertoire sequencing of small blood samples from HIV patients could capture immune perturbation and reconstitution was tested in the study.

About 500 ng RNA was reverse transcribed with SuperScript III using primers against the alpha and beta constant regions. Separate alpha and beta chain libraries were generated by chain-specific third strand synthesis with multiplexing indices. The protocol used a single primer pair to amplify all rearrangements within a chain, which avoided primer bias, and attached molecular barcodes to each cDNA molecule. T4 RNA Ligase 1 joined purified cDNA to a 5' RACE adapter that carried a random hexamer and the SP2 sequencing primer site. Second strand synthesis was primed from the SP2 site with Phusion polymerase, using slow temperature ramps to favor optimal annealing. Each molecule's 12-nucleotide barcode consisted of two random hexamer sequences, both added before amplification and joined together. A short first PCR added P5 and P7 adapter elements plus a second index, followed by an approximately 23-cycle amplification PCR with P5s and P7 primers. In total the libraries went through about 25 PCR cycles, after which the libraries were quantified on a Qubit, sized on a Bioanalyzer, and diluted to roughly 4.2 nM. Sequencing of the normalized libraries was done on an Illumina MiSeq using 2 x 250 paired-end kits. Into 10 ul Tris-Cl, the reverse transcription reactions were eluted following cleanup on MinElute columns. Adapter ligations were incubated for 20 to 25 hours at 16 degrees C and subsequently purified with AMPure XP beads at a 1:1 ratio. As for the authors' bioinformatics: Demultiplexed FASTQ files were processed with a modified Decombinator by which V, J, insert and barcode information was output. Sequences sharing a barcode but differing from the dominant sequence were discarded as errors, and barcodes clustered at Levenshtein distance 3 were counted to estimate original cDNA molecules. The R packages ineq, vegan, igraph and RCytoscape were used for downstream analyses, with IMGT nomenclature and CDR3 definitions applied. V gene usage was calculated across distinct sequences, with every TCR tallied a single time to avoid skew from clonal expansion. Within a donor, similarity networks joined unique CDR3 amino acid sequences in every case where two of them were separated by a single Levenshtein edit. Published HIV-specific CDR3s (roughly 90 alpha, 600 to 900 beta) and CMV-specific CDR3s (13 alpha, more than 250 beta) were assembled and queried against the repertoires. It was shown by random subsampling to size-matched repertoires that the decreased diversity of patients was not caused by their lower sequence numbers. In-frame beta chains were kept once TCRdb had trimmed the public reads at Q25 with fastp and called clones with MiXCR. A single entry per CDR3 protein holds the most common genes and DNA from its merged rows. The V and J calls come from TCRdb's annotation, not from the publication. For this sample there are 18,000 or so distinct CDR3 sequences; 8.5% to 9.5% appear just once. 6.5% of the sample is taken by the ten largest.

Concerning this clonotype itself: Its antigen remains undetermined. No base qualities exist here, and no much larger clone lies one base off it.

Measured from the cysteine to the phenylalanine, the CDR3 is 16 residues long. Only the CDR3 part of the read is kept: 48 bases, read in frame from the first base. From a lookup of the germline V gene, CDR1 and CDR2 are SGHRS and YFSETQ. Between the V and J ends, shortened by 5 bases and 0 bases respectively, the junction contains 18 bases. Whole blood was used without cell fractionation, so the repertoire reflected all unsorted peripheral T cells. Ten uninfected healthy donors were sampled as controls, and about 40% of these ten donors were sampled twice approximately three months apart. For RNA extraction, roughly 2.3 ml of peripheral blood was drawn into Tempus tubes. Residual genomic DNA was removed with the TURBO-DNase kit and globin mRNA was depleted with GLOBINclear. Paper-wide results and their limitations: MAIT cell alpha-chain CDR3s were present at high frequency in healthy controls but severely depleted in HIV+ repertoires. In the study, no determination of donor HLA types was made. Rare events from HIV-infected data received too much weight under size-matching, and comparisons were complicated by unequal numbers of distinct sequences between patients and controls. The study cohorts differed slightly in age and sex profile, but those differences did not account for the observed differences in diversity. A major limit on how widely the findings apply, in the view of the authors, was that only sixteen HIV-infected individuals were processed. In the samples, alpha-beta chain pairing was left undetermined. The dynamics of distinct T-cell subpopulations could not be separated, and sequencing depth was restricted, because whole blood was used. Both the Jaccard index and the count of highly shared sequences showed that healthy controls shared more CDR3s between individuals than HIV+ patients did. Size-matched repertoire data did not replicate the apparent post-therapy recovery of the Gini index in HIV-infected patients. Significantly higher mean Gini indices were seen in HIV-infected repertoires than in controls, possibly reflecting oligoclonality. During therapy, a significant decrease in frequency was seen for HIV-associated CDR3s, whereas no significant change was found for CMV-associated CDR3s, although most of them became more frequent. Significantly different mean usage between HIV-infected patients and controls was observed for eight alpha and eight beta V genes. Roughly threefold more distinct CDR3s and higher Shannon diversity were observed in healthy control repertoires than in untreated HIV+ repertoires.

The receptor's source is an adult in good health. Here the chain combines TRBV5-1 and TRBJ2-7, with the D gene tentatively TRBD1 or TRBD2, based on 6 matching bases in each. Sequenced sample: blood. Read as DNA, the sequence is TGCGCCAGCAGTCCCGGGGGCACAAAAAGCTCCTACGAGCAGTACTTC. Its coded protein is CASSPGGTKSSYEQYF.